The 5 T cell receptor beta chains below were found in one sample sequenced in a study of blood T cell repertoires in COVID-19. Only in-frame clones appear in the TCRdb table, and some are missing; sequencing was by immunoSEQ multiplex PCR. Counted here are a few hundred thousand clones, 70% to 90% occurring once; the ten biggest clones make up 0.9% to 1.5%. Source material: PBMCs or T cells enriched from blood (not recorded which). These receptor sequences come from a woman younger than 35 who had recovered from COVID-19.

The genes are TRBV19 and TRBJ1-5; TRBD1 might be the D (5 bases). The CDR3 runs 16 residues. V shed 4 bases and J shed 2 bases, with 15 bases lying between them. Germline CDR1 is LNHDA and CDR2 is SQIVND (reference sequence). The CDR3 is CASSNSRGFGNQPQHF. As DNA, the CDR3 is TGTGCCAGTAGTAATTCCCGGGGGTTTGGCAATCAGCCCCAGCATTTT.

The chain joins TRBV10-3 to TRBJ1-1; D unclear. CDR1 is ENHRY and CDR2 is SYGVKD in the germline V gene. Deletions cut 8 bases from V and 0 bases from J, with 22 bases between. This CDR3 region has 17 residues. The CDR3 DNA reads as TGTGCCATCCGAGAACCGGGAAAGATTGCCATGAACACTGAAGCTTTCTTT. Encoded protein: CAIREPGKIAMNTEAFF.

This chain links TRBV10-2 with TRBJ1-2; tentatively, D is TRBD1 (6 bases). Germline values: CDR1 WSHSY, CDR2 SAAADI. The CDR3 runs to 15 residues. Trimming took off 4 bases at V and 4 bases at J, with 16 bases between the two ends. In nucleotides, the CDR3 is TGCGCCAGCAGTGCCAGCCCGGGACAACTCTATGGCTACACCTTC. Protein: CASSASPGQLYGYTF.

The chain recombines TRBV3-1 (or the pseudogene TRBV3-2) with TRBJ1-2; TRBD1 agrees at 8 bases. This CDR3 has 18 residues. V dropped 0 bases and J dropped 7; count of bases not matched to a gene: 16. CDR1 LGHDT and CDR2 YNNKEL come from the germline V gene (reference sequence). The CDR3 spells CASSQDGEWAGGLGGYTF. The DNA of the CDR3 is TGTGCCAGCAGCCAAGATGGGGAGTGGGCAGGGGGCTTGGGTGGCTACACCTTC.

This clone was observed once. This chain links TRBV4-1 with TRBJ2-7; D not resolved. CDR3 length: 14 amino acids. The V gene's germline CDR1 is MGHRA and CDR2 YSYEKL. Trimming cost V 4 bases and J 7 bases, with 17 bases left between them. Written as DNA, the CDR3 is TGCGCCAGCAGCCGCATCGCCCAGGTTGGAGAGCAGTACTTC. Protein sequence: CASSRIAQVGEQYF.